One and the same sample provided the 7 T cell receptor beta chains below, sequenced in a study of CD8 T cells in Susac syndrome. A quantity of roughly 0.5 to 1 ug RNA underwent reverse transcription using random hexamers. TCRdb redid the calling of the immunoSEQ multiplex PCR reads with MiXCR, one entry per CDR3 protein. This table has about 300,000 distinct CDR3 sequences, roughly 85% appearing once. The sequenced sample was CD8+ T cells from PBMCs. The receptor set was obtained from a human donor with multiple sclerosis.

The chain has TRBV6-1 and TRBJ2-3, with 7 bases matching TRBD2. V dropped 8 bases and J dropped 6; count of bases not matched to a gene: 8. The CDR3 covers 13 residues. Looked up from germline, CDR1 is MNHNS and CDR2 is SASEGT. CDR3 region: CASEASGMDTQYF. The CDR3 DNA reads TGTGCCAGCGAGGCTAGCGGAATGGATACGCAGTATTTT.

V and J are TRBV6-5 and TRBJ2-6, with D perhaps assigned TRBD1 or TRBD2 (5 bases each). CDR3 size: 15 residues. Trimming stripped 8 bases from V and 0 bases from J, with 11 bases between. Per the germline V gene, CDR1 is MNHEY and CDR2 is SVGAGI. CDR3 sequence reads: CASHPGLSGANVLTF. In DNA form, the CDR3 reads TGTGCCAGCCATCCGGGGCTCTCTGGGGCCAACGTCCTGACTTTC.

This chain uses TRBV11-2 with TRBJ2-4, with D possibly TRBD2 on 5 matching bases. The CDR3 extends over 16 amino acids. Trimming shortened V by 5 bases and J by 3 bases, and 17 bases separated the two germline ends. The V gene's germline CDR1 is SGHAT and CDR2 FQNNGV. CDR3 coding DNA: TGTGCCAGCAGCCAAACAACAAACCGGGACAAAAACATTCAGTACTTC. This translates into CASSQTTNRDKNIQYF.

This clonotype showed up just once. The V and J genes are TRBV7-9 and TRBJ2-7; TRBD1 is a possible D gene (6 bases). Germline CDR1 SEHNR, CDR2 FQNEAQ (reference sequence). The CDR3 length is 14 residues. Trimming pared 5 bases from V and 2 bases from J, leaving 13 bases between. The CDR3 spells CASSHRGHTYEQYF. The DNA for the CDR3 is TGTGCCAGCAGCCACCGGGGACACACCTACGAGCAGTACTTC.

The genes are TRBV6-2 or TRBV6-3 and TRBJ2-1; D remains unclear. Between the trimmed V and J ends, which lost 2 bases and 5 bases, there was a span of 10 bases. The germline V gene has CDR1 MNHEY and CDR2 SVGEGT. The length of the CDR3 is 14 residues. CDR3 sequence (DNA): TGTGCCAGCAGTTACGGCGTCTATCACAATGAGCAGTTCTTC. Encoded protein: CASSYGVYHNEQFF.

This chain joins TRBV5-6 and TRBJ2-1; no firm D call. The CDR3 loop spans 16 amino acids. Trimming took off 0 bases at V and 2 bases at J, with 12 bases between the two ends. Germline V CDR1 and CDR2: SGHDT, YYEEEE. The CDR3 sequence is CASSLGGAVTYNEQFF. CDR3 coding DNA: TGTGCCAGCAGCTTGGGAGGCGCGGTTACCTACAATGAGCAGTTCTTC.

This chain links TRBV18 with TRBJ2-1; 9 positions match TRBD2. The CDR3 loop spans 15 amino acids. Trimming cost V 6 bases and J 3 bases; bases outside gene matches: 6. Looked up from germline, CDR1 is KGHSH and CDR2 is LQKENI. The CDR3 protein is CASSPSTSGYNEQFF. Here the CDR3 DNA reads TGTGCCAGCTCGCCCTCGACTAGCGGCTACAATGAGCAGTTCTTC.